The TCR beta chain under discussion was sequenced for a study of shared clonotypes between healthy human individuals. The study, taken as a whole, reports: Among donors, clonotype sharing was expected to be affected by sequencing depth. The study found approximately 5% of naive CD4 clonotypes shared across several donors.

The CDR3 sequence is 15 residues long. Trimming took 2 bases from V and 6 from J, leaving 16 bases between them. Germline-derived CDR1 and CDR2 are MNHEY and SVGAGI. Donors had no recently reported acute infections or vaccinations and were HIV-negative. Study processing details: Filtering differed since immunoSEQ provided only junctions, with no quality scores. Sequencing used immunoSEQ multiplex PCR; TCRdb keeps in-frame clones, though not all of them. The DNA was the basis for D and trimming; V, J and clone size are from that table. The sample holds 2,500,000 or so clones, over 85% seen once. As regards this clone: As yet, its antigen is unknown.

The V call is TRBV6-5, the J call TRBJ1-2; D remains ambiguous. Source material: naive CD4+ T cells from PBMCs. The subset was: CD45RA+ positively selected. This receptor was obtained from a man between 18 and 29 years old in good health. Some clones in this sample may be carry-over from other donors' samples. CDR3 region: CASSYGSKSPNGYTF. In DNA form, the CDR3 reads TGTGCCAGCAGTTACGGTTCGAAATCCCCAAATGGCTACACCTTC.